Sequencing of this T cell receptor beta chain was carried out in a study of response to subunit inactivated influenza vaccine (dated by TCRdb to the late 2010s). Regarding the study in general: Deep quantitative T cell receptor repertoire profiling was used in the study to track responses to a trivalent subunit inactivated influenza vaccine. Beyond this particular receptor, the publication reports: The authors suggested that each seasonal influenza vaccination may recruit only a limited number of new T cells.

This clonotype was seen at least ten times. Its specific antigen is unknown. No quality values exist for individual bases; no much larger clone is one base distant. Receptor libraries were prepared by RT-PCR. The sequencing machine was an Illumina HiSeq 2500. TCRdb reprocessing: public reads trimmed at Q25 with fastp, clones called with MiXCR, in-frame beta chains kept. Under each unique CDR3 protein, matching rows form one entry showing the most common genes and DNA. This sample lists 500,000 to 600,000 distinct CDR3 sequences; 12% to 15% were detected once. The ten largest make up approximately 12% of the sample. From the cysteine up to the phenylalanine, the CDR3 has a length of 15 residues. Only the CDR3 DNA is retained, 45 bases long and in frame from the first base. In the germline V gene, CDR1 corresponds to MDHEN and CDR2 to SYDVKM. V is clipped by 0 bases and J by 7 bases, and the sequence between their germline boundaries is 10 bases long.

Here the sequenced sample was PBMCs from blood, taken approximately 12 days after vaccination. This TCR derives from a middle-aged man who received an inactivated influenza vaccine. Donor details come from another sample of the same person, matched by shared clones. The chain employs TRBV28 and TRBJ1-6; the D gene assignment is ambiguous. The DNA reads TGTGCCAGCAGTTTATGGAGGGATTTGAATTCACCCCTCCACTTT. This yields the protein CASSLWRDLNSPLHF. The CDR3 plus the reference TRBV28 and TRBJ1-6 genes for the other parts give the full variable domain: DVKVTQSSRYLVKRTGEKVFLECVQDMDHENMFWYRQDPGLGLRLIYFSYDVKMKEKGDIPEGYSVSREKKERFSLILESASTNQTSMYLCASSLWRDLNSPLHFGNGTRLTVT.